This TCR beta chain was identified in a study of cytomegalovirus exposure and HLA in healthy donors. Sequencing used immunoSEQ multiplex PCR; TCRdb keeps in-frame clones, though not all of them. The sample holds around 150,000 clones; roughly 91% are singletons and the top ten take 10%. Between the trimmed V and J ends, which lost 6 bases and 0 bases, there was a span of 8 bases. Germline V CDR1 and CDR2: MNHEY, SVGAGI. The length of the CDR3 is 13 residues. The chain has TRBV6-5 and TRBJ1-1; D remains ambiguous. Input material: PBMCs. This TCR was recovered from a woman aged 18-35 years in good health and CMV-seropositive. CDR3 residues: CASRRELNTEAFF. The CDR3 DNA follows: TGTGCCAGCAGGAGGGAGTTGAACACTGAAGCTTTCTTT.